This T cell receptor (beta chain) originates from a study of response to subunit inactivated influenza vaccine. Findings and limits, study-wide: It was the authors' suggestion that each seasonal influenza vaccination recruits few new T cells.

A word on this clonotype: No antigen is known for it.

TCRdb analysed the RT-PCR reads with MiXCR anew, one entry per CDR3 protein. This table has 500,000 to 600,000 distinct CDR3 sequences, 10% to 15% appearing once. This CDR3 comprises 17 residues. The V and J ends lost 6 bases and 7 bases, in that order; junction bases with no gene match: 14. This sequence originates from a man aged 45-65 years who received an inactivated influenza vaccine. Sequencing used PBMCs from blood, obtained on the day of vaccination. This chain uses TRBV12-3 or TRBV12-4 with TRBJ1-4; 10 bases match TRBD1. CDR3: CASSPGQGYLAGEKLFF. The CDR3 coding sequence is TGTGCCAGCAGCCCGGGACAGGGGTATTTAGCCGGTGAAAAACTGTTTTTT.